Listed here is a single T cell receptor beta chain. Its antigen is still unknown. The assay was immunoSEQ multiplex PCR, and TCRdb's table has in-frame clones only and misses some. The sample records more than 15,000 clones, about 80% being singletons. J gave up 4 bases and V 2 bases, and 4 bases lay outside the gene matches. The CDR3 runs 14 residues. CDR1 is SGHNT and CDR2 is YYREEE in the germline V gene (reference sequence). This sample is drawn from a study of cytotoxic CD8 clonotypes in ibrutinib-treated CLL. At the level of the study: Once patients had received a median about twelve months of treatment, range 6 to 36, response samples were obtained. Averaging across samples gave 255,043 productive templates and roughly 88,000 productive rearrangements.

Study-level points and caveats: Clonality was higher at ibrutinib response and returned toward baseline at progression. Baseline-level clonality went beyond age-matched healthy donors and moved in step with circulating CD8+ T-cell counts.

The specimen was PBMCs, collected before ibrutinib treatment. The sequence was collected from a human donor with chronic lymphocytic leukemia. This chain joins TRBV5-4 and TRBJ2-5; TRBD1 matches at 8 bases. CDR3 coding DNA: TGTGCCAGCAGCTTTGCTGACAGGGGAGAGACCCAGTACTTC. This gives the protein CASSFADRGETQYF.